The source of this T cell receptor (beta chain) is a study of breast tumors, draining lymph nodes, adjacent tissues. TCRdb re-called the multiplex PCR reads through MiXCR, storing one row per CDR3 protein. The data hold under 150,000 distinct CDR3 sequences, with 20% to 25% observed a single time. This clonotype has more than one count but fewer than ten. As yet, its antigen is unknown. Study-wide results and caveats: Compared with lymph nodes, tumors were less diverse; compared with nontumor tissue, more. Tumor T cell lymph node origin was a supported hypothesis, not proven. Compared with basal-like, luminal-like tumors shared significantly more repertoire with nontumor tissue. The data were judged consistent with most tumor T cells coming from lymph node and expanding in tumor.

Breast cancer patients provided tissue from their axillary draining lymph nodes. V was trimmed by 9 bases and J by 4 bases, leaving 12 bases between them. The V gene's germline CDR1 is MDHEN and CDR2 SYDVKM. The length of the CDR3 is 12 residues. The chain combines TRBV28 with TRBJ1-2, with D uncertain. The specimen sequenced was axillary lymph node tissue. The receptor comes from a female donor with breast cancer. Some clones in this sample may be carry-over from other donors' samples. CDR3 nucleotide sequence: TGTGCCAGTGGCGGTTTAGGCTATGGCTACACCTTC. Its protein product is CASGGLGYGYTF.